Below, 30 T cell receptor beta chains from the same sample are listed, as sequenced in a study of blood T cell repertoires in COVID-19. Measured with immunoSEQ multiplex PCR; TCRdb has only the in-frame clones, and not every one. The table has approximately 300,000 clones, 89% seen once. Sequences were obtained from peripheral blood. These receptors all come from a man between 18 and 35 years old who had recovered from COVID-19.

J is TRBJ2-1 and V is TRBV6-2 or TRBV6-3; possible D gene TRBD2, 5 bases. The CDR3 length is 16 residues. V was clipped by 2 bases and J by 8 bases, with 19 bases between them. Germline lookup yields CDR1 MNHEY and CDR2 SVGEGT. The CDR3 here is CASSYPGSPVPDEQFF. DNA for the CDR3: TGTGCCAGCAGTTACCCGGGATCCCCCGTCCCGGATGAGCAGTTCTTC.

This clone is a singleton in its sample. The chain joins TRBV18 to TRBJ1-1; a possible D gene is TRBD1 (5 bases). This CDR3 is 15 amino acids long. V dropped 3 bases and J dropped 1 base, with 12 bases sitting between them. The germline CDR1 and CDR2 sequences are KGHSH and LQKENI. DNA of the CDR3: TGTGCCAGCTCACCTAGCTTGACAGAGAACACTGAAGCTTTCTTT. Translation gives CASSPSLTENTEAFF.

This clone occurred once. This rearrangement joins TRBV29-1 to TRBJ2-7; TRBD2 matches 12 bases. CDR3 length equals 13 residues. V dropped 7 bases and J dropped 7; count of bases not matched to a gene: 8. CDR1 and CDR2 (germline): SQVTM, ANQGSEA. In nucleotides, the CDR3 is TGCAGCGGCCTAGCGGGAGGGCCGGGGGAGCAGTACTTC. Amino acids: CSGLAGGPGEQYF.

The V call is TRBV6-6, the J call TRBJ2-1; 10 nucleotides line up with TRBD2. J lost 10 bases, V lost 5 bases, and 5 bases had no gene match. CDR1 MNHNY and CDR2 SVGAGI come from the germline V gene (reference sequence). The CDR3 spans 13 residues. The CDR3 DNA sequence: TGTGCCAGCAGTCAAGCGGGAGGGCGAGAGCAGTTCTTC. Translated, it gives CASSQAGGREQFF.

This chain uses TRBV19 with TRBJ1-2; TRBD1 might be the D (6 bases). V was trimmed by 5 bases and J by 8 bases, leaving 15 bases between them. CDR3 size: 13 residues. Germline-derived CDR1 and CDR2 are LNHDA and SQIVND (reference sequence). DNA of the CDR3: TGTGCCAGTAGTGCCCCGGACAGAAGAGGCTACACCTTC. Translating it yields CASSAPDRRGYTF.

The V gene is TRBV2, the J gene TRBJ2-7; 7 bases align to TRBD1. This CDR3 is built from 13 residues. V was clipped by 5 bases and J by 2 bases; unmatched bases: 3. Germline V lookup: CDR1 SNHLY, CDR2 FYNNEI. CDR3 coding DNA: TGTGCCAGCAGTCCAGACAGGGCCTACGAGCAGTACTTC. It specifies CASSPDRAYEQYF.

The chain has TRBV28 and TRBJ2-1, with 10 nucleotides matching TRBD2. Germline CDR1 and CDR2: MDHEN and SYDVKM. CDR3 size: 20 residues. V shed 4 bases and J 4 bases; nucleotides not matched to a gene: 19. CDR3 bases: TGTGCCAGCAGTTGGGGGACTAGCGATGGAGTTATCGGTATATACAATGAGCAGTTCTTC. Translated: CASSWGTSDGVIGIYNEQFF.

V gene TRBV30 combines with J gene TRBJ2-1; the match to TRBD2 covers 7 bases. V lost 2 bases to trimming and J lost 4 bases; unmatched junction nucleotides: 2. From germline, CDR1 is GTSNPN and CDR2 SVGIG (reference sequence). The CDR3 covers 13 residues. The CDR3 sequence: CAWSSLAYNEQFF. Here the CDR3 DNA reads TGTGCCTGGAGTTCACTAGCGTACAATGAGCAGTTCTTC.

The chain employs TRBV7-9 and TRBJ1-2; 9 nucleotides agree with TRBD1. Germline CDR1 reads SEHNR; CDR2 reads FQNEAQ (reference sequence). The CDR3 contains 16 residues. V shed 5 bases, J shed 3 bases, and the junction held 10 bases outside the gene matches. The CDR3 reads CASSPEQGAFYYGYTF. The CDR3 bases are TGTGCCAGCAGCCCCGAACAGGGGGCTTTCTACTATGGCTACACCTTC.

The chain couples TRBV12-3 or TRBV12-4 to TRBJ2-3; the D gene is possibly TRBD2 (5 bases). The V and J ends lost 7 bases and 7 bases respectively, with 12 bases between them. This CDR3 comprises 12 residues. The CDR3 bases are TGTGCCAGCACCCCAGGAGGAAATACGCAGTATTTT. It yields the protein CASTPGGNTQYF.

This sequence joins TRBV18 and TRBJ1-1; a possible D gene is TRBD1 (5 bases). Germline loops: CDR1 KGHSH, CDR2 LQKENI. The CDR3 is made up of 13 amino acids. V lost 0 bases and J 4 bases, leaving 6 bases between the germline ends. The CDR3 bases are TGTGCCAGCTCACCACCAACAGGCACTGAAGCTTTCTTT. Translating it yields CASSPPTGTEAFF.

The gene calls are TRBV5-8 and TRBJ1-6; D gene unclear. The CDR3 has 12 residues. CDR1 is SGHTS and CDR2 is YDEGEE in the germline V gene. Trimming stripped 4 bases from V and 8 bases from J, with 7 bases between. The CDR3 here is CASSTLYSPLHF. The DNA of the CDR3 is TGTGCCAGCAGCACCCTATATTCACCCCTCCACTTT.

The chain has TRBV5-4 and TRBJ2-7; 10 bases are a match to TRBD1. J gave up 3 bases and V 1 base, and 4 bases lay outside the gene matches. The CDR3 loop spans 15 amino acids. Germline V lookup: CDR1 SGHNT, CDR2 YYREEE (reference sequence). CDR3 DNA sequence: TGTGCCAGCAGCTTGCCCGGGACAGGGGACTACGAGCAGTACTTC. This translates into CASSLPGTGDYEQYF.

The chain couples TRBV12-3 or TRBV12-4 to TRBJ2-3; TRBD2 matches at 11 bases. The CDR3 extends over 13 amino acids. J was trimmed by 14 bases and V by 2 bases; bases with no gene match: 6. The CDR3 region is CASSLSTSGGRYF. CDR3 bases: TGTGCCAGCAGTTTATCAACTAGCGGGGGTCGGTATTTT.

CDR3 sequence: CAISESAGDLNTEAFF. CDR3 nucleotide sequence: TGTGCCATCAGTGAGTCCGCAGGGGACCTGAACACTGAAGCTTTCTTT. The rearrangement uses TRBV10-3 and TRBJ1-1; perhaps TRBD1 as D (6 bases). Germline loops: CDR1 ENHRY, CDR2 SYGVKD. The CDR3 contains 16 residues. V was pared by 0 bases and J by 0 bases, with 11 bases between.

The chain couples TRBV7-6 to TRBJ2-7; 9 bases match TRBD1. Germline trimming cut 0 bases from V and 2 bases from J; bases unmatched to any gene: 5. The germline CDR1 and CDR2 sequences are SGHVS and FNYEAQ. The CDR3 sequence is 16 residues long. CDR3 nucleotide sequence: TGTGCCAGCAGCTTAGCACCGGGACAGGGAACCTACGAGCAGTACTTC. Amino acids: CASSLAPGQGTYEQYF.

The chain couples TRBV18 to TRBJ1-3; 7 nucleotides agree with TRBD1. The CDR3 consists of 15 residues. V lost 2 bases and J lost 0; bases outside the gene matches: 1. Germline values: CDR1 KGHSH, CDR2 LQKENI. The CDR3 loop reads CASSPGTVSGNTIYF. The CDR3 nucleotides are TGTGCCAGCTCACCAGGGACAGTCTCTGGAAACACCATATATTTT.

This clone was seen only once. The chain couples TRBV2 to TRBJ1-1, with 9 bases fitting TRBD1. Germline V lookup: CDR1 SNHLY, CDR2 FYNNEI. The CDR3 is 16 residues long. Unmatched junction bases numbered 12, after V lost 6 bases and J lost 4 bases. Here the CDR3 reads CASRPIRDRVVTEAFF. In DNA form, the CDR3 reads TGTGCCAGCAGACCAATCCGGGACAGGGTTGTCACTGAAGCTTTCTTT.

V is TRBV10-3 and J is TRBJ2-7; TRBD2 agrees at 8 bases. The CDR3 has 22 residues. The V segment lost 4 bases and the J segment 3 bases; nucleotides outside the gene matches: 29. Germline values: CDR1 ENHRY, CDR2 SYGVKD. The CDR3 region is CAISGRLRTGTSPSEGSYEQYF. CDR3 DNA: TGTGCCATCAGTGGCAGGCTACGAACCGGGACTAGTCCCTCGGAGGGAAGCTACGAGCAGTACTTC.

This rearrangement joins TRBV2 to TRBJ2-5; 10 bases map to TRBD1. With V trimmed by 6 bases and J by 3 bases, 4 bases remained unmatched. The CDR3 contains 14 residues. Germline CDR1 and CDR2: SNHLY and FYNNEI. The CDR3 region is CASSRDRGEETQYF. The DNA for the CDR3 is TGTGCCAGCAGCCGGGACAGGGGCGAAGAGACCCAGTACTTC.

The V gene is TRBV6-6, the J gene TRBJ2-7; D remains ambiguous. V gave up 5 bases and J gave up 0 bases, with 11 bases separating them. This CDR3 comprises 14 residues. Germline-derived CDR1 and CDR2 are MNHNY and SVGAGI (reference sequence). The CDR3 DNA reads TGTGCCAGCAGTGTGGCCGGGTCCTCCTACGAGCAGTACTTC. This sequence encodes CASSVAGSSYEQYF.

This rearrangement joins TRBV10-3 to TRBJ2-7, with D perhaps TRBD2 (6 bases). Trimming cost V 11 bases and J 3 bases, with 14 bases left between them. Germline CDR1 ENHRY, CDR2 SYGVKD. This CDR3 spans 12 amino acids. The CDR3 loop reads CAAAGGDYEQYF. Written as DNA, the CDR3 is TGTGCCGCTGCGGGCGGGGACTACGAGCAGTACTTC.

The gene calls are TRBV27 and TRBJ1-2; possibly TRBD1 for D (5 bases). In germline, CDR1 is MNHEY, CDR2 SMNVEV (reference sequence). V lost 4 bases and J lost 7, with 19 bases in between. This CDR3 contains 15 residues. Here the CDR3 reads CASSWGRGVLGGYTF. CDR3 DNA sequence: TGTGCCAGCAGTTGGGGACGGGGGGTGTTAGGTGGCTACACCTTC.

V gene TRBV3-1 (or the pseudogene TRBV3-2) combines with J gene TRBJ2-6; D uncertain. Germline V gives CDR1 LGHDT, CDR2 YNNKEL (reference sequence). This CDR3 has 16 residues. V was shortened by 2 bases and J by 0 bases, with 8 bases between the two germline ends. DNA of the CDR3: TGTGCCAGCAGCCAACACAGAAACTCTGGGGCCAACGTCCTGACTTTC. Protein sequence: CASSQHRNSGANVLTF.

This chain's CDR3 is CAISESTGAGYGYTF. The CDR3 DNA sequence: TGTGCCATCAGTGAGTCGACAGGGGCAGGCTATGGCTACACCTTC. This chain connects TRBV10-3 to TRBJ1-2; 8 positions agree with TRBD1. Germline CDR1 ENHRY, CDR2 SYGVKD. The CDR3 contains 15 residues. With 0 bases clipped from V and 4 bases from J, the junction kept 4 bases outside the gene matches.

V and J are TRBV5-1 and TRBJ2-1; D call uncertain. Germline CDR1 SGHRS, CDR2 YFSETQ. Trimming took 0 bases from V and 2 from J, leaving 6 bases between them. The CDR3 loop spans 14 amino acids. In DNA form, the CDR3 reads TGCGCCAGCAGCTTGGGGCTAGCCTACAATGAGCAGTTCTTC. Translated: CASSLGLAYNEQFF.

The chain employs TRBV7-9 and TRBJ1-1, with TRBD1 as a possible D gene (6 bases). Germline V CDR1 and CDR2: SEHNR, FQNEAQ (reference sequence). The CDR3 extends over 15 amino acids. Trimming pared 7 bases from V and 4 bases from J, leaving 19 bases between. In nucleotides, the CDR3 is TGTGCCAGCATGGCGTTACCCCCCAGGGGCACTGAAGCTTTCTTT. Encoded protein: CASMALPPRGTEAFF.

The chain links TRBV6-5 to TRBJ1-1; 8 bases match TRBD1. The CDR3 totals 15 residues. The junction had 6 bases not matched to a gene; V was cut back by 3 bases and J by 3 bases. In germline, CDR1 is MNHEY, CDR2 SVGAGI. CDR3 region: CASSYWTGYDTEAFF. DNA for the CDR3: TGTGCCAGCAGTTATTGGACAGGGTACGACACTGAAGCTTTCTTT.

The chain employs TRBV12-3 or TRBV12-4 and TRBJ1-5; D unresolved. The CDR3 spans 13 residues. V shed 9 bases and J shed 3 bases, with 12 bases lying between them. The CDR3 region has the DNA TGTGCCAGTTGTGGGCTGCACAATCAGCCCCAGCATTTT. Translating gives CASCGLHNQPQHF.

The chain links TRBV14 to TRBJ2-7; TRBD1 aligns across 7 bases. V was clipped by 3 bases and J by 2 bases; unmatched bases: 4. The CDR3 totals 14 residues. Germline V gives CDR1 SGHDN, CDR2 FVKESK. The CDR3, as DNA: TGTGCCAGCAGCCAGGGGACAGTCCCCTACGAGCAGTACTTC. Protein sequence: CASSQGTVPYEQYF.